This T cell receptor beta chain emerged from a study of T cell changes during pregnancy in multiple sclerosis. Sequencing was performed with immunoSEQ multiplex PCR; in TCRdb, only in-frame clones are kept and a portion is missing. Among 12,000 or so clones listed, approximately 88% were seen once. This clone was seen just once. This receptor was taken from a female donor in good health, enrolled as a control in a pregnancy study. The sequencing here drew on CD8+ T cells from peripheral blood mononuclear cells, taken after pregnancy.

This CDR3 reads CASSFEGLTQPQHF. For the CDR3, the DNA is TGTGCCAGCAGTTTTGAGGGTTTGACTCAGCCCCAGCATTTT. The chain carries TRBV2 and TRBJ1-5; the D is unclear. Trimming removed 5 bases at V and 6 bases at J, with 14 bases between. Germline V lookup: CDR1 SNHLY, CDR2 FYNNEI. This CDR3 comprises 14 residues. The full variable domain, with the rest looked up from reference TRBV2 and TRBJ1-5, is EPEVTQTPSHQVTQMGQEVILRCVPISNHLYFYWYRQILGQKVEFLVSFYNNEISEKSEIFDDQFSVERPDGSNFTLKIRSTKLEDSAMYFCASSFEGLTQPQHFGDGTRLSIL.